These 7 T cell receptor beta chains originate from one sample sequenced in a study of regulatory T cells in long-lasting Graves disease. CDR3 regions were amplified by Arm-PCR using iRepertoire HTBI primers to build TCR beta libraries. TCRdb re-called the multiplex PCR reads through MiXCR, storing one row per CDR3 protein. The sample holds about 220,000 distinct CDR3 sequences, about 19% seen once. This sample's time point: newly diagnosed GD, antithyroid drugs for less than 3 months. PBMC RNA served as the TCR library source. These same data were also listed under a study on T cells in Graves' hyperthyroidism and ophthalmopathy.

The sample was peripheral blood mononuclear cells (PBMCs), taken at new diagnosis, from a patient treated with antithyroid drugs. These receptor sequences come from a woman aged 25-40 years with Graves disease.

This clonotype appeared many times. This rearrangement joins TRBV19 to TRBJ2-7; 10 bases line up with TRBD1. There are 16 residues in the CDR3. Germline loops: CDR1 LNHDA, CDR2 SQIVND (reference sequence). After removal of 5 bases from V and 7 bases from J, the junction contained 14 bases not matched to a gene. CDR3 nucleotide sequence: TGTGCCAGTAGTGCTACGCCGGGACAGGGGCCTGGAGAGCAGTACTTC. Its translation is CASSATPGQGPGEQYF.

In regard to this clonotype: This sequence may be a read error, since a much larger clone differs from it by one base. The J gene is TRBJ1-1, the V gene TRBV29-1; D is unclear. The CDR3 is 10 residues long. CDR1 and CDR2 from the germline V gene are SQVTM and ANQGSEA. The CDR3 bases are TGCAGCGTTGGAGAAGATAGCCAGATCTTT. It encodes CSVGEDSQIF.

The chain employs TRBV12-3 or TRBV12-4 and TRBJ2-7; TRBD1 aligns across 9 bases. This CDR3 is 13 amino acids long. CDR3 in amino acids: CATGQGVYYEQYF. The CDR3, as DNA: TGTGCTACGGGACAGGGAGTTTACTACGAGCAGTACTTC.

The chain employs TRBV6-1 and TRBJ2-5; 8 nucleotides line up with TRBD1. The CDR3 contains 15 residues. Trimming cost V 1 base and J 5 bases; bases outside gene matches: 6. Looked up from germline, CDR1 is MNHNS and CDR2 is SASEGT. The CDR3: CASSEESGGRETQYF. DNA for the CDR3: TGTGCCAGCAGTGAAGAGTCAGGGGGCCGGGAGACCCAGTACTTC.

In its sample, this clonotype was seen many times. This chain joins TRBV12-3 or TRBV12-4 and TRBJ1-6; no firm D call. V shed 1 base and J shed 7 bases, with 11 bases lying between them. The CDR3 covers 15 residues. The CDR3 sequence is CASSLGGETNSPLHF. CDR3 coding DNA: TGTGCCAGCAGTTTAGGTGGGGAAACGAATTCACCCCTCCACTTT.

On this clonotype itself: This clone may be a read error of a much larger clone one base away. This chain uses TRBV18 with TRBJ1-2, with TRBD1 matching 9 bases. Trimming at V came to 1 base and at J to 7 bases, leaving 7 bases not matched to a gene. Germline CDR1 and CDR2: KGHSH and LQKENI. This CDR3 has 15 amino acids. The CDR3 spells CASSPRGQGMAGYTF. The CDR3 DNA sequence: TGTGCCAGCTCACCACGGGGACAGGGAATGGCTGGCTACACCTTC.

In this sample, this clonotype turned up many times. The rearrangement links TRBV10-2 to TRBJ1-1; D unclear. From germline, CDR1 is WSHSY and CDR2 SAAADI. The CDR3 is 16 amino acids. V was trimmed by 0 bases and J by 4 bases, leaving 15 bases between them. CDR3 nucleotides: TGCGCCAGCAGTGAGTCCACGATCCCCGGGAGCACTGAAGCTTTCTTT. It yields the protein CASSESTIPGSTEAFF.